This is a list of T cell receptor beta chains from one sample in a study of chemoradiotherapy in HPV16-positive cancers. Here immunoSEQ multiplex PCR was the method, and the copy in TCRdb shows in-frame clones only, minus some. Of around 13,000 clones in the sample, less than 80% were seen once. This specimen was collected from a patient who underwent chemoradiotherapy. These receptors originate from a human donor with HPV-associated anogenital cancer. Both conserved end residues are part of each CDR3. The order of the fields is D gene, J gene, clone size, CDR3 length, V gene, CDR3 protein, CDR3 DNA. The D gene is left open where the match is weak. Expanded clones are given a class, and other clones once, few, many or no size at all.

NA,TRBJ1-2,NA,15,TRBV4-1,CASSQESRGYYGYTF,TGCGCCAGCAGCCAAGAGAGCCGGGGCTACTATGGCTACACCTTC
NA,TRBJ2-4,NA,13,TRBV30,CAWSRDGKNIQYF,TGTGCCTGGAGTAGGGACGGCAAAAACATTCAGTACTTC
NA,TRBJ2-3,NA,16,TRBV7-3,CASSIRGLVIFGTQYF,TGTGCCAGCAGCATCCGGGGTCTAGTTATATTCGGGACGCAGTATTTT
TRBD1,TRBJ2-7,NA,14,TRBV7-8,CASSKDRHSYEQYF,TGTGCCAGCAGCAAGGACAGGCACTCCTACGAGCAGTACTTC
NA,TRBJ1-1,NA,13,TRBV7-9,CASSRTVNTEAFF,TGTGCCAGCAGCCGGACAGTGAACACTGAAGCTTTCTTT
TRBD2,TRBJ2-3,NA,15,TRBV19,CASSTTSGGTDTQYF,TGTGCCAGTAGTACTACTAGCGGGGGCACAGATACGCAGTATTTT
NA,TRBJ2-3,once,13,TRBV27,CASSLGGPAGLYF,TGTGCCAGCAGTTTAGGTGGCCCAGCGGGTCTGTATTTT
NA,TRBJ2-2,NA,16,TRBV5-6,CASSLADTGSTGELFF,TGTGCCAGCAGCTTGGCCGATACAGGGAGCACCGGGGAGCTGTTTTTT
NA,TRBJ2-3,few,12,TRBV7-9,CASSMGGDTQYF,TGTGCCAGCTCCATGGGGGGAGATACGCAGTATTTT
TRBD1,TRBJ1-2,NA,16,TRBV28,CASSSLGTGPLHGYTF,TGTGCCAGCAGTTCTCTAGGGACAGGTCCGCTCCATGGCTACACCTTC